A single sample gave rise to the 30 T cell receptor beta chains below, sequenced in a study of HIV-infected patients and healthy controls. Follow-up blood was drawn about 14 weeks, roughly three months, after antiretroviral therapy began. Whole blood was used without fractionation, so all unsorted peripheral T cells were included. 500 ng RNA was reverse transcribed with alpha and beta constant-region primers. Separate chain-specific third strand synthesis with multiplexing indices produced the alpha and beta libraries. MiXCR, applied by TCRdb to the 5' RACE reads, yields one record per CDR3 protein. Of over 6,500 distinct CDR3 sequences in the sample, 8.5% to 12% were seen once. The starting material was blood, obtained during antiretroviral therapy. All receptors come from an adult with HIV infection.

By share, this clonotype counts as medium-sized (0.01 to 0.1%). This chain joins TRBV4-1 and TRBJ2-3; no definite D call. The ends were cut back, 4 bases at V and 2 bases at J, with 19 bases in the middle. The CDR3 length is 17 residues. The germline gives CDR1 MGHRA, CDR2 YSYEKL. As DNA, the CDR3 is TGCGCCAGCAGCCCCTGGCCCGGCTTGGGCAACACAGATACGCAGTATTTT. This sequence encodes CASSPWPGLGNTDTQYF.

In this sample, this clonotype turned up many times. CDR3 amino acids: CASSQQEWMNTEAFF. As DNA, the CDR3 is TGTGCCAGCAGCCAACAGGAATGGATGAACACTGAAGCTTTCTTT. The chain uses TRBV3-1 and TRBJ1-1; unclear D gene. The CDR3 contains 15 residues. Germline CDR1 LGHDT, CDR2 YNNKEL (reference sequence). The V and J ends lost 2 bases and 0 bases respectively, with 10 bases between them.

This clonotype is medium-sized (0.01 to 0.1%). The J gene is TRBJ1-1, the V gene TRBV6-5, with a weak D call TRBD1 (6 bases). The germline CDR1 and CDR2 sequences are MNHEY and SVGAGI. The V and J ends lost 2 bases and 1 base respectively, with 14 bases between them. This CDR3 comprises 16 residues. In DNA form, the CDR3 reads TGTGCCAGCAGTTACCACCCAGGGGCAGGGAACACTGAAGCTTTCTTT. Translating it yields CASSYHPGAGNTEAFF.

The table lists this clonotype with a few counts. The chain employs TRBV11-2 and TRBJ1-5, with D maybe TRBD1 (5 bases). CDR1 is SGHAT and CDR2 is FQNNGV in the germline V gene. This CDR3 contains 14 residues. Trimming removed 0 bases from V and 2 bases from J, with 5 bases in between. This CDR3 reads CASSLDRGNQPQHF. For the CDR3, the DNA is TGTGCCAGCAGCTTAGACAGGGGCAATCAGCCCCAGCATTTT.

This chain joins TRBV28 and TRBJ2-7; 12 bases fit TRBD2. This CDR3 has 17 residues. V shed 3 bases and J 7 bases; nucleotides not matched to a gene: 13. The germline V gene has CDR1 MDHEN and CDR2 SYDVKM. CDR3 amino acids: CASSLAASFLAGGEQYF. The CDR3 bases are TGTGCCAGCAGTTTGGCGGCCTCCTTCCTAGCGGGGGGGGAGCAGTACTTC. The full variable domain, in which reference TRBV28 and TRBJ2-7 provide the parts outside the CDR3, is DVKVTQSSRYLVKRTGEKVFLECVQDMDHENMFWYRQDPGLGLRLIYFSYDVKMKEKGDIPEGYSVSREKKERFSLILESASTNQTSMYLCASSLAASFLAGGEQYFGPGTRLTVT.

The genes are TRBV5-1 and TRBJ1-4, with a weak D call TRBD1 (5 bases). Looked up from germline, CDR1 is SGHRS and CDR2 is YFSETQ. With 2 bases removed from V and 9 bases from J, the gap between germline ends came to 11 bases. The CDR3 contains 13 residues. The chain's CDR3 is CASSFAGLQKLFF. DNA of the CDR3: TGCGCCAGCAGCTTCGCAGGGTTGCAAAAACTGTTTTTT.

At least ten counts were recorded for this clonotype. This rearrangement joins TRBV4-2 to TRBJ2-3, with 14 bases identical to TRBD2. Germline CDR1 reads LGHNA; CDR2 reads YNFKEQ. V lost 3 bases and J lost 5; bases outside the gene matches: 4. The CDR3 totals 16 residues. The chain's CDR3 is CASSHGLAGGQDTQYF. CDR3 nucleotide sequence: TGTGCCAGCAGCCACGGACTAGCGGGGGGTCAAGATACGCAGTATTTT.

In this sample, this clonotype is medium-sized. V gene TRBV11-2 combines with J gene TRBJ2-2, with 7 bases matching TRBD1. The trim removed 3 bases at V and 4 bases at J, leaving 5 bases unmatched. The length of the CDR3 is 15 residues. Germline lookup yields CDR1 SGHAT and CDR2 FQNNGV. The CDR3 DNA sequence: TGTGCCAGCAGCTTCCAGACAGGGATCACCGGGGAGCTGTTTTTT. This gives the protein CASSFQTGITGELFF. The full variable domain, rest sourced from reference TRBV11-2 and TRBJ2-2, is EAGVAQSPRYKIIEKRQSVAFWCNPISGHATLYWYQQILGQGPKLLIQFQNNGVVDDSQLPKDRFSAERLKGVDSTLKIQPAKLEDSAVYLCASSFQTGITGELFFGEGSRLTVL.

In its sample, this clonotype ranks as medium-sized. The rearrangement uses TRBV7-8 and TRBJ2-7, with a possible D match to TRBD1 (5 bases). Trimming cost V 1 base and J 3 bases, with 7 bases left between them. Germline values: CDR1 SGHVS, CDR2 FQNEAQ. The length of the CDR3 is 13 residues. CDR3 region: CASSLGQLYEQYF. In DNA, the CDR3 is TGTGCCAGCAGCTTAGGACAGCTCTACGAGCAGTACTTC.

This clonotype is classed as medium-sized. CDR3 nucleotide sequence: TGTGCCAGCAGGACGCAGGGCTCGAACACCGGGGAGCTGTTTTTT. Amino acid sequence: CASRTQGSNTGELFF. The chain uses TRBV12-3 or TRBV12-4 and TRBJ2-2; D might be TRBD1 (5 bases). This CDR3 contains 15 residues. Trimming took 6 bases from V and 0 from J, leaving 11 bases between them.

This clonotype has a count of ten or more. The chain is built from TRBV7-4 and TRBJ2-3, with TRBD1 matching over 8 bases. The V segment lost 4 bases and the J segment 6 bases; nucleotides outside the gene matches: 3. CDR3 length equals 13 residues. Germline V lookup: CDR1 SGHVT, CDR2 SQSDAQ. Here the CDR3 reads CASSSDRGDTQYF. The CDR3 nucleotides are TGTGCCAGCAGCTCTGACAGGGGTGATACGCAGTATTTT.

This clonotype was counted at least ten times. This rearrangement joins TRBV21-1 to TRBJ1-4; no DNA check was done on the table's D call, TRBD1. TRBV21-1 is a documented pseudogene. This CDR3 spans 16 amino acids. The CDR3 loop is CASSKERTVLNEKLFF. In DNA, the CDR3 is TGTGCCAGCAGCAAAGAAAGGACAGTTCTTAATGAAAAACTGTTTTTT.

The chain carries TRBV6-1 and TRBJ2-1, with TRBD2 matching over 9 bases. From germline, CDR1 is MNHNS and CDR2 SASEGT. The length of the CDR3 is 15 residues. Unmatched junction bases numbered 15, after V lost 3 bases and J lost 15 bases. The CDR3 here is CASSEGRLERSGGFF. CDR3 bases: TGTGCCAGCAGTGAGGGTCGCTTGGAACGTAGCGGGGGGTTCTTC.

The chain has TRBV18 and TRBJ2-1, with a tentative D call TRBD1 (6 bases). This CDR3 spans 15 amino acids. CDR1 KGHSH and CDR2 LQKENI come from the germline V gene. V shed 3 bases and J shed 9 bases, with 18 bases lying between them. CDR3 DNA: TGTGCCAGCTCACCTACAGGGATAAAGGGTAGTGAGCAGTTCTTC. This encodes CASSPTGIKGSEQFF.

Ten or more counts support this clonotype. The chain uses TRBV19 and TRBJ2-7, with 8 nucleotides matching TRBD1. CDR3 length: 14 residues. V lost 7 bases to trimming and J lost 3 bases; unmatched junction nucleotides: 8. Germline assignment: CDR1 LNHDA and CDR2 SQIVND (reference sequence). CDR3 loop: CASKPTGGIYEQYF. The CDR3 region has the DNA TGTGCCAGTAAACCCACAGGGGGTATCTACGAGCAGTACTTC.

The sample holds many counts of this clonotype. V gene TRBV29-1 combines with J gene TRBJ1-1, with D perhaps TRBD1 (5 bases). The ends were cut back, 5 bases at V and 1 base at J, with 11 bases in the middle. Per germline, CDR1 SQVTM and CDR2 ANQGSEA. This CDR3 comprises 13 residues. In DNA, the CDR3 is TGCAGCGTTCGAGGCGGGGGGAACACTGAAGCTTTCTTT. Translating gives CSVRGGGNTEAFF.

This clonotype was observed a handful of times. This sequence joins TRBV6-2 or TRBV6-3 and TRBJ2-2; the D is unclear. The CDR3 consists of 12 residues. The V end lost 4 bases, the J end lost 6 bases, and 6 bases lay between the germline ends. CDR1 and CDR2 (germline): MNHEY, SVGEGT. The CDR3 region is CASSSLSGELFF. The CDR3 region has the DNA TGTGCCAGCAGTTCCCTCTCCGGGGAGCTGTTTTTT.

In this sample, this clonotype is medium-sized. The chain joins TRBV27 to TRBJ1-5; weak D call: TRBD1 (5 bases). The germline CDR1 and CDR2 sequences are MNHEY and SMNVEV (reference sequence). The length of the CDR3 is 15 residues. The V gene lost 5 bases and the J gene lost 1 base, with 12 bases spanning the gap. In DNA, the CDR3 is TGTGCCAGCAGTCCCAGGGACCTCAGCAATCAGCCCCAGCATTTT. Translation gives CASSPRDLSNQPQHF.

At least ten counts were recorded for this clonotype. This chain links TRBV11-2 with TRBJ2-1; D might be TRBD1 (5 bases). The V gene lost 1 base and the J gene lost 5 bases, with 6 bases spanning the gap. This CDR3 spans 13 amino acids. CDR1 is SGHAT, CDR2 FQNNGV, per germline. The CDR3 loop is CASSLARDNEQFF. CDR3 bases: TGTGCCAGCAGCTTAGCCAGGGACAATGAGCAGTTCTTC.

The chain joins TRBV4-1 to TRBJ2-7, with 10 nucleotides matching TRBD1. This CDR3 is built from 14 residues. J gave up 4 bases and V 4 bases, and 4 bases lay outside the gene matches. Germline values: CDR1 MGHRA, CDR2 YSYEKL. The CDR3 DNA is TGCGCCAGCAGCCTTGGGGGACAGGGGTACGAGCAGTACTTC. It encodes CASSLGGQGYEQYF.

This clonotype was seen a handful of times. The chain is built from TRBV3-1 and TRBJ1-2; D gene uncertain. Germline assignment: CDR1 LGHDT and CDR2 YNNKEL (reference sequence). This CDR3 has 14 residues. With 3 bases removed from V and 2 bases from J, the gap between germline ends came to 10 bases. CDR3 bases: TGTGCCAGCAGCCACGGGTACAGAAACTATGGCTACACCTTC. Its translation is CASSHGYRNYGYTF. The full variable domain, its missing parts supplied by reference TRBV3-1 and TRBJ1-2, is DTAVSQTPKYLVTQMGNDKSIKCEQNLGHDTMYWYKQDSKKFLKIMFSYNNKELIINETVPNRFSPKSPDKAHLNLHINSLELGDSAVYFCASSHGYRNYGYTFGSGTRLTVV.

This clonotype was seen more than once but under ten times. CDR3 amino acids: CSASYSPAGNSPLHF. The DNA for the CDR3 is TGCAGTGCTTCATACAGCCCTGCGGGAAATTCACCCCTCCACTTT. V gene TRBV20-1 combines with J gene TRBJ1-6; D remains unclear. This CDR3 comprises 15 residues. Trimming removed 5 bases from V and 7 bases from J, with 18 bases in between. Germline loops: CDR1 DFQATT, CDR2 SNEGSKA (reference sequence).

Remarks on this clonotype: A read error may explain this, as a much larger clone is one base away. The J gene is TRBJ2-1, the V gene TRBV29-1; perhaps D is TRBD1 or TRBD2 (5 bases each). Germline V gene data show CDR1 as SQVTM and CDR2 as ANQGSEA. Trimming removed 8 bases at V and 7 bases at J, with 18 bases between. This CDR3 is 13 amino acids long. The CDR3 coding sequence is TGCAGCATTGTGGGAGACAGAAAAAATGAGCAGTTCTTC. It encodes CSIVGDRKNEQFF.

This clonotype was detected many times. The chain recombines TRBV6-4 with TRBJ2-7, with TRBD1 as a possible D gene (6 bases). Germline CDR1 and CDR2: MRHNA and SNTAGT. Trimming pared 7 bases from V and 5 bases from J, leaving 15 bases between. This CDR3 is built from 13 residues. The CDR3: CASNAQGTHEQYF. The CDR3 bases are TGTGCCAGCAACGCACAGGGTACCCACGAGCAGTACTTC.

In this sample, this clonotype turned up many times. The gene calls are TRBV7-8 and TRBJ1-1; D unclear. Per germline, CDR1 SGHVS and CDR2 FQNEAQ. CDR3 size: 12 residues. Trimming pared 5 bases from V and 6 bases from J, leaving 10 bases between. CDR3 in DNA: TGTGCCAGCAGCCCAGATGGCCCTGAAGCTTTCTTT. This encodes CASSPDGPEAFF.

Judged by abundance, this clonotype is medium-sized. The chain employs TRBV12-5 and TRBJ1-1; 7 nucleotides line up with TRBD1. Germline V gene data show CDR1 as LGHNT and CDR2 as FRNRAP. Germline trimming cut 5 bases from V and 6 bases from J; bases unmatched to any gene: 9. This CDR3 spans 14 amino acids. The CDR3 loop reads CASGITQGWAEAFF. The DNA for the CDR3 is TGTGCTAGTGGTATTACACAGGGGTGGGCTGAAGCTTTCTTT.

This clonotype was detected ten times or more. The chain is built from TRBV9 and TRBJ2-2; D uncertain. The CDR3 runs to 15 residues. V was clipped by 2 bases and J by 0 bases, with 8 bases between them. The germline gives CDR1 SGDLS, CDR2 YYNGEE. The CDR3 region is CASSVQSPNTGELFF. CDR3 nucleotides: TGTGCCAGCAGCGTCCAGAGCCCGAACACCGGGGAGCTGTTTTTT.

This clonotype counts as medium-sized. V and J are TRBV7-2 and TRBJ2-7, with D uncertain. Deletions cut 3 bases from V and 3 bases from J, with 9 bases between. The CDR3 contains 13 residues. Germline V CDR1 and CDR2: SGHTA, FQGNSA. The CDR3 loop is CASSFLVNYEQYF. CDR3 coding DNA: TGTGCCAGCAGCTTTCTAGTTAACTACGAGCAGTACTTC.

By its share, this clonotype is medium-sized. The chain joins TRBV6-5 to TRBJ1-2; TRBD1 agrees at 7 bases. Unmatched junction bases numbered 5, after V lost 4 bases and J lost 9 bases. This CDR3 is 12 amino acids long. Looked up from germline, CDR1 is MNHEY and CDR2 is SVGAGI. CDR3 DNA sequence: TGTGCCAGCAGTTTCCGACAGGGAAGCTACACCTTC. It translates to CASSFRQGSYTF.

By frequency in the sample, this clonotype is medium-sized. This sequence joins TRBV15 and TRBJ1-5; 10 bases match TRBD1. The CDR3 covers 15 residues. V dropped 8 bases and J dropped 7; count of bases not matched to a gene: 11. Germline values: CDR1 LNHNV, CDR2 YYDKDF (reference sequence). The DNA for the CDR3 is TGTGCCACCGCAACCGGGACAGGGGTGGGCCAGCCCCAGCATTTT. Translated, it gives CATATGTGVGQPQHF.